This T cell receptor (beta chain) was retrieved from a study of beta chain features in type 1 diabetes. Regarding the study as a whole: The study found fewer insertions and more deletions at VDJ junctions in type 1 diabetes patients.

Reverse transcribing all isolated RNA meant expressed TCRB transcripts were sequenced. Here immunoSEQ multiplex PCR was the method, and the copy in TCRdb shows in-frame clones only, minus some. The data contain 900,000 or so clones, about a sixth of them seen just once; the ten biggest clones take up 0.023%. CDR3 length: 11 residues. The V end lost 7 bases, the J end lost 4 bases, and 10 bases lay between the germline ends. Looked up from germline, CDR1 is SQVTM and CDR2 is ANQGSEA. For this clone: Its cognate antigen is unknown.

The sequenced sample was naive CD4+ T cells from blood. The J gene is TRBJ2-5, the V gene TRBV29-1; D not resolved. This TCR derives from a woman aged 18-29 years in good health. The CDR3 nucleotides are TGCAGCGGCCAGGTCAGAGAGACCCAGTACTTC. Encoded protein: CSGQVRETQYF.